The following is a TCR beta chain sequence with its context. The antigen is unknown. Sequencing used immunoSEQ multiplex PCR; TCRdb keeps in-frame clones, though not all of them. The top ten hold 25% to 40% of the sample, which has some 98,000 clones, roughly 80% seen once. The record originates from a study of cytotoxic CD8 clonotypes in ibrutinib-treated CLL. As for the study in general: Response specimens were obtained following a median treatment duration of approximately 13 months, with a range of 6 to 36.

Notes on the study in general: Clonality was higher at ibrutinib response and returned toward baseline at progression. Baseline-level clonality went beyond age-matched healthy donors and moved in step with circulating CD8+ T-cell counts. Among the clonotypes, public ones were uncommon and contracted or held stable on treatment.

V lost 3 bases and J lost 2; bases outside the gene matches: 12. The CDR3 has 18 residues. Per the germline V gene, CDR1 is KGHSH and CDR2 is LQKENI. The clonotype was recovered from a human donor with chronic lymphocytic leukemia. This material consisted of PBMCs, taken after 12 months of ibrutinib treatment. The chain couples TRBV18 to TRBJ2-7, with 11 bases matching TRBD1. As DNA, the CDR3 is TGTGCCAGCTCACCTTATGGACAGGGGGCACTTCGTACCTACGAGCAGTACTTC. Translating gives CASSPYGQGALRTYEQYF.